This TCR beta chain originates from a study of cytomegalovirus exposure and HLA in healthy donors. About this clone: No antigen is known for it.

Points from the study as a whole: The study labeled more than 150 TCR beta chains cytomegalovirus-associated. The CMV antigen specificity of a few CMV-associated chains was confirmed through in vitro analysis.

CDR3 length equals 11 residues. V lost 10 bases and J lost 2, with 9 bases in between. Germline values: CDR1 LNHDA, CDR2 SQIVND (reference sequence). Measured with immunoSEQ multiplex PCR; TCRdb has only the in-frame clones, and not every one. Of 130,000 or so clones in the sample, 89% are singletons; the top ten hold around 1.2%. The rearrangement links TRBV19 to TRBJ2-7; D is unresolved. Sequences were obtained from PBMCs. This TCR came from a woman aged 18-29 years in good health and CMV-seronegative. The CDR3: CATGPPYEQYF. In DNA, the CDR3 is TGTGCCACCGGTCCCCCCTACGAGCAGTACTTC. The entire variable domain, with the rest obtained from reference TRBV19 and TRBJ2-7, is as follows: DGGITQSPKYLFRKEGQNVTLSCEQNLNHDAMYWYRQDPGQGLRLIYYSQIVNDFQKGDIAEGYSVSREKKESFPLTVTSAQKNPTAFYLCATGPPYEQYFGPGTRLTVT.